A selection of T cell receptor beta chains follows, all from one sample in a study of CD8+ T cells in alopecia areata. Only in-frame clones appear in the TCRdb table, and some are missing; sequencing was by immunoSEQ multiplex PCR. Here the sample spans hundreds of thousands of clones, roughly 69% being singletons. The specimen was CD4+ T cells sorted from blood, collected at week 0. Every receptor here comes from a human donor with alopecia areata. Each CDR3 is given with its conserved first and last residue. Fields, in order: V gene, clone size, D gene, J gene, CDR3 protein, CDR3 DNA. The D gene is left open where the match is weak. Size is omitted from some rows. Given values are once, few, many or a class for expanded clones.

>TRBV30|.|.|TRBJ1-2
CAWSVGATTGYTF
TGTGCCTGGAGTGTCGGTGCCACGACTGGCTACACCTTC
>TRBV25-1|few|.|TRBJ1-1
CAARENTEAFF
TGTGCGGCCCGGGAGAACACTGAAGCTTTCTTT
>TRBV25-1|.|TRBD2|TRBJ2-3
CASSSLAGSTDTQYF
TGTGCCAGCAGTTCCTTAGCGGGGAGCACAGATACGCAGTATTTT
>TRBV10-3|.|.|TRBJ2-1
CAISGGLDEQFF
TGTGCCATCAGTGGGGGACTCGATGAGCAGTTCTTC
>TRBV5-1|.|TRBD1|TRBJ2-6
CASSGQGATSGANVLTF
TGCGCCAGCAGTGGACAGGGGGCTACCTCTGGGGCCAACGTCCTGACTTTC
>TRBV5-6|once|.|TRBJ1-1
CASSPPVGSRTEAFF
TGTGCCAGCAGCCCGCCGGTGGGGAGTAGGACTGAAGCTTTCTTT
>TRBV4-2|.|TRBD1|TRBJ1-5
CASSQSWRGGGRLQPQHF
TGTGCCAGCAGCCAATCCTGGCGAGGGGGCGGACGGCTTCAGCCCCAGCATTTT
>TRBV18|few|.|TRBJ2-7
CASSPSANRYEQYF
TGTGCCAGCTCACCGTCGGCCAACCGATACGAGCAGTACTTC
>TRBV10-3|.|TRBD1|TRBJ1-5
CAMGQGGQPQHF
TGTGCCATGGGACAGGGCGGTCAGCCCCAGCATTTT
>TRBV30|.|.|TRBJ2-3
CACTETGAGDTQYF
TGTGCCTGTACGGAAACGGGGGCTGGGGATACGCAGTATTTT
>TRBV7-2|.|.|TRBJ1-5
CASSLEDSSNQPQHF
TGTGCCAGCAGCTTAGAGGACAGTAGCAATCAGCCCCAGCATTTT
>TRBV29-1|.|.|TRBJ2-7
CSVGDFYEQYF
TGCAGCGTGGGGGACTTCTACGAGCAGTACTTC
>TRBV29-1|.|TRBD1|TRBJ2-3
CSVWGTVATDTQYF
TGCAGCGTGTGGGGGACAGTGGCCACAGATACGCAGTATTTT
>TRBV2|.|.|TRBJ1-5
CASSAQVGGNQPQHF
TGTGCCAGCAGTGCTCAGGTCGGTGGCAATCAGCCCCAGCATTTT
>TRBV5-6|.|TRBD2|TRBJ2-5
CASSLGLAGPSRETQYF
TGTGCCAGCAGCCTGGGACTAGCGGGGCCCAGTCGAGAGACCCAGTACTTC
>TRBV5-6|.|.|TRBJ2-7
CASSLGTYEQYF
TGTGCCAGCAGCTTGGGCACCTACGAGCAGTACTTC
>TRBV30|.|.|TRBJ1-5
CAWRPGSLNQPQHF
TGTGCCTGGAGGCCCGGGTCGCTTAATCAGCCCCAGCATTTT
>TRBV29-1|.|.|TRBJ2-1
CSAQRMYNEQFF
TGCAGCGCCCAGAGAATGTACAATGAGCAGTTCTTC
>TRBV19|.|.|TRBJ2-7
CASSVLAGEQYF
TGTGCCAGTAGTGTCCTAGCTGGCGAGCAGTACTTC
>TRBV9|once|.|TRBJ2-5
CASSTQPGETQYF
TGTGCCAGCAGCACCCAACCCGGGGAGACCCAGTACTTC
>TRBV7-2|.|TRBD2|TRBJ2-7
CASSLSTSGVYEQYF
TGTGCCAGCAGCCTATCGACTAGCGGAGTTTACGAGCAGTACTTC
>TRBV2|.|TRBD1|TRBJ2-5
CASSPDRLQETQYF
TGTGCCAGCAGTCCGGACAGGCTTCAAGAGACCCAGTACTTC
>TRBV27|few|.|TRBJ2-1
CASSRWDFGVNEQFF
TGTGCCAGCAGCAGGTGGGATTTCGGTGTCAATGAGCAGTTCTTC
>TRBV4-1|.|.|TRBJ2-5
CASSQAEGGETQYF
TGCGCCAGCAGCCAAGCAGAAGGGGGAGAGACCCAGTACTTC
>TRBV6-5|few|.|TRBJ2-1
CASSSLWGSYNEQFF
TGTGCCAGCAGTTCCCTATGGGGCTCCTACAATGAGCAGTTCTTC
>TRBV6-1|.|TRBD2|TRBJ2-5
CASLRRGYQETQYF
TGTGCCAGCCTACGGCGGGGGTACCAAGAGACCCAGTACTTC
>TRBV4-1|.|.|TRBJ1-4
CASSQVTTNEKLFF
TGCGCCAGCAGCCAAGTGACAACTAATGAAAAACTGTTTTTT
>TRBV30|.|.|TRBJ2-1
CAWSVIGRPYNEQFF
TGTGCCTGGAGTGTTATCGGACGGCCCTACAATGAGCAGTTCTTC
>TRBV29-1|once|TRBD1|TRBJ2-5
CSVAQGRRQETQYF
TGCAGCGTTGCACAGGGGCGTAGGCAGGAGACCCAGTACTTC
>TRBV6-1|.|.|TRBJ2-2
CASSEEGGLPTGELFF
TGTGCCAGCAGTGAAGAGGGTGGTTTACCCACCGGGGAGCTGTTTTTT
>TRBV6-5|.|TRBD1|TRBJ1-2
CASKQGHGYTF
TGTGCCAGCAAACAGGGGCATGGCTACACCTTC
>TRBV9|.|.|TRBJ1-6
CASSHGQGSSYNSPLHF
TGTGCCAGCAGCCATGGGCAGGGGAGCTCCTATAATTCACCCCTCCACTTT
>TRBV7-9|few|TRBD1|TRBJ2-7
CASEGQGAASSYEQYF
TGTGCCTCTGAGGGACAGGGGGCCGCGAGCTCCTACGAGCAGTACTTC
>TRBV29-1|.|.|TRBJ1-2
CSVEATAPSF
TGCAGCGTTGAAGCGACAGCACCTTCCTTC
>TRBV7-2|once|.|TRBJ1-2
CASSFNPSGNSGGYTF
TGTGCCAGCAGCTTTAACCCTTCGGGGAACTCAGGTGGCTACACCTTC
>TRBV25-1|.|TRBD2|TRBJ2-1
CASSESWGGGGNNEQFF
TGTGCCAGCAGTGAATCGTGGGGAGGCGGGGGGAACAATGAGCAGTTCTTC
>TRBV7-9|few|.|TRBJ2-6
CASSPIGAGANVLTF
TGTGCCAGCAGCCCCATCGGAGCTGGGGCCAACGTCCTGACTTTC
>TRBV29-1|few|TRBD1|TRBJ2-5
CSVEGQALETQYF
TGCAGCGTTGAGGGACAGGCTCTGGAGACCCAGTACTTC
>TRBV2|.|TRBD2|TRBJ2-7
CASLGGGANEQYF
TGTGCCAGCCTAGGCGGGGGAGCAAACGAGCAGTACTTC
>TRBV30|.|.|TRBJ1-3
CAWSPPLGRGSGNTIYF
TGTGCCTGGAGTCCTCCCTTGGGCAGGGGCTCTGGAAACACCATATATTTT
>TRBV9|.|.|TRBJ2-1
CASSVRGSYSYNEQFF
TGTGCCAGCAGCGTAAGAGGGTCCTACTCCTACAATGAGCAGTTCTTC
>TRBV30|medium-sized|.|TRBJ2-4
CAWGTIDAKNIQYF
TGTGCCTGGGGTACAATTGACGCCAAAAACATTCAGTACTTC
>TRBV5-6|.|TRBD2|TRBJ2-5
CASSLDPGTSRETQYF
TGTGCCAGCAGCTTGGATCCCGGGACTAGCAGAGAGACCCAGTACTTC
>TRBV9|.|.|TRBJ2-2
CASSVGLRARDGELFF
TGTGCCAGCAGCGTAGGACTTAGGGCCCGGGACGGGGAGCTGTTTTTT